These 20 T cell receptor beta chains were sequenced from one sample in a study of vaccination and CD4 T cells after COVID-19. Their specific antigens are unknown. Indicated treatment: approximately 9-day PBMC culture with coronavirus spike peptide pools or control peptides (ViraFEST assay). Sequenced with the Oncomine TCR Beta short-read assay was DNA taken from cultured CD4+ T cells. MiXCR was run by TCRdb on the PCR reads, yielding one entry per CDR3 protein. The sample contains around 19,000 distinct CDR3 sequences, over 45% of which appear only once. Material: CD4+ T cells from blood, cultured in vitro. The receptors stem from a human donor who had recovered from COVID-19.

This clonotype has only a few counts. V is TRBV4-1 and J is TRBJ1-2; no firm D call. V gave up 1 base and J gave up 7 bases, with 16 bases separating them. Germline loops: CDR1 MGHRA, CDR2 YSYEKL. The CDR3 consists of 15 residues. The CDR3 protein is CASSQVGGRLRGYTF. Here the CDR3 DNA reads TGCGCCAGCAGCCAAGTGGGTGGGCGCTTACGTGGCTACACCTTC.

The V and J genes are TRBV6-2 or TRBV6-3 and TRBJ1-2; no clear D gene. Germline CDR1 reads MNHEY; CDR2 reads SVGEGT. Trimming took off 2 bases at V and 1 base at J, with 8 bases between the two ends. The CDR3 covers 14 residues. The CDR3 DNA sequence: TGTGCCAGCAGTTACGATCGGGTTAACTATGGCTACACCTTC. Its translation is CASSYDRVNYGYTF.

This clonotype was seen a handful of times. V is TRBV25-1 and J is TRBJ1-5; D uncertain. The CDR3 totals 13 residues. From germline, CDR1 is MGHDK and CDR2 SYGVNS. V lost 1 base to trimming and J lost 9 bases, with 10 bases between them. The CDR3 nucleotides read TGTGCCAGCAGTGAATCGGGCGTCGGGCCCCAGCATTTT. Its translation is CASSESGVGPQHF.

This chain links TRBV19 with TRBJ2-2; D call uncertain. The V end lost 10 bases, the J end lost 1 base, and 13 bases lay between the germline ends. The CDR3 consists of 14 residues. Germline V gene lookup returns CDR1 LNHDA and CDR2 SQIVND (reference sequence). The CDR3 sequence is CATRWRRNTGELFF. The CDR3 DNA reads TGTGCCACTCGTTGGCGGAGGAACACCGGGGAGCTGTTTTTT.

V gene TRBV4-1 combines with J gene TRBJ1-2; D is perhaps TRBD1 (5 bases). The V and J ends lost 0 bases and 4 bases respectively, with 15 bases between them. The CDR3 spans 16 residues. The germline V gene encodes CDR1 MGHRA and CDR2 YSYEKL. The CDR3 reads CASSQDGGGNLYGYTF. In nucleotides, the CDR3 is TGCGCCAGCAGCCAAGACGGGGGGGGGAACCTCTATGGCTACACCTTC.

This clonotype was seen a few times. The CDR3 reads CASSLRQPQHF. CDR3 nucleotide sequence: TGTGCCAGCAGTTTGCGTCAGCCCCAGCATTTT. V and J are TRBV6-5 and TRBJ1-5; the D is unclear. Trimming stripped 4 bases from V and 6 bases from J, with 4 bases between. Germline values: CDR1 MNHEY, CDR2 SVGAGI. There are 11 residues in the CDR3.

The chain combines TRBV27 with TRBJ2-5, with TRBD2 matching over 11 bases. This CDR3 has 15 amino acids. The V gene end was trimmed by 3 bases and the J gene end by 6 bases; junction bases not matched to a gene: 6. CDR1 is MNHEY, CDR2 SMNVEV, per germline (reference sequence). Here the CDR3 reads CASSFTSGGGKTQYF. The CDR3 bases are TGTGCCAGCAGTTTTACTAGCGGGGGCGGAAAGACCCAGTACTTC.

This clonotype was found a few times. This sequence joins TRBV5-6 and TRBJ2-5; D perhaps matches TRBD2 (5 bases). CDR1 and CDR2 from the germline V gene are SGHDT and YYEEEE. The CDR3 length is 16 residues. V was pared by 4 bases and J by 0 bases, with 16 bases between. The CDR3 DNA sequence: TGTGCCAGCAGCCGAGGGTCTGGGTGGTACCAAGAGACCCAGTACTTC. This encodes CASSRGSGWYQETQYF.

This clonotype has a handful of counts. The gene calls are TRBV11-2 and TRBJ2-7; 8 nucleotides line up with TRBD1. Per germline, CDR1 SGHAT and CDR2 FQNNGV. J was trimmed by 0 bases and V by 3 bases; bases with no gene match: 4. The CDR3 loop spans 15 amino acids. This CDR3 reads CASSFTQGVSYEQYF. The CDR3 DNA is TGTGCCAGCAGCTTCACACAGGGGGTCTCCTACGAGCAGTACTTC. Drawing the rest from reference TRBV11-2 and TRBJ2-7, the complete variable domain is EAGVAQSPRYKIIEKRQSVAFWCNPISGHATLYWYQQILGQGPKLLIQFQNNGVVDDSQLPKDRFSAERLKGVDSTLKIQPAKLEDSAVYLCASSFTQGVSYEQYFGPGTRLTVT.

This clonotype was seen once. This chain uses TRBV7-2 with TRBJ2-7; 10 bases fit TRBD1. The CDR3 runs to 14 residues. J gave up 4 bases and V 5 bases, and 5 bases lay outside the gene matches. Germline-derived CDR1 and CDR2 are SGHTA and FQGNSA. The CDR3 reads CASSPQGQGYEQYF. The CDR3 DNA follows: TGTGCCAGCAGCCCCCAGGGACAGGGGTACGAGCAGTACTTC.

The V gene is TRBV6-1, the J gene TRBJ2-6; a possible D gene is TRBD1 (6 bases). Looked up from germline, CDR1 is MNHNS and CDR2 is SASEGT. The CDR3 loop spans 15 amino acids. Trimming took off 3 bases at V and 4 bases at J, with 10 bases between the two ends. CDR3 region: CASSENRVGANVLTF. CDR3 nucleotides: TGTGCCAGCAGTGAGAACAGGGTCGGGGCCAACGTCCTGACTTTC.

The chain employs TRBV7-2 and TRBJ2-3; TRBD2 matches 9 bases. V lost 3 bases to trimming and J lost 2 bases; unmatched junction nucleotides: 3. CDR1 and CDR2 (germline): SGHTA, FQGNSA. This CDR3 has 15 residues. The CDR3 DNA follows: TGTGCCAGCAGCTTCGGCGGGGGGGACACAGATACGCAGTATTTT. This encodes CASSFGGGDTDTQYF.

The chain links TRBV7-2 to TRBJ2-5, with 10 positions matching TRBD2. The CDR3 extends over 16 amino acids. Per the germline V gene, CDR1 is SGHTA and CDR2 is FQGNSA. With V trimmed by 1 base and J by 4 bases, 6 bases remained unmatched. CDR3 sequence reads: CASSLEAGGPVETQYF. The CDR3 region has the DNA TGTGCCAGCAGCTTAGAAGCGGGGGGGCCTGTAGAGACCCAGTACTTC.

The rearrangement joins TRBV7-3 to TRBJ2-7; the D gene is possibly TRBD2 (5 bases). This CDR3 comprises 14 residues. CDR1 is SGHTA, CDR2 FQGTGA, per germline. Trimming cost V 5 bases and J 5 bases, with 16 bases left between them. The CDR3: CASSLNSFGDEQYF. The CDR3 nucleotides read TGTGCCAGCAGCCTAAATTCGTTCGGGGACGAGCAGTACTTC. Combining the CDR3 with reference TRBV7-3 and TRBJ2-7 gives the whole variable domain GAGVSQTPSNKVTEKGKYVELRCDPISGHTALYWYRQSLGQGPEFLIYFQGTGAADDSGLPNDRFFAVRPEGSVSTLKIQRTERGDSAVYLCASSLNSFGDEQYFGPGTRLTVT.

The rearrangement uses TRBV11-3 and TRBJ2-7; D tentatively reads TRBD1 or TRBD2 (5 bases each). Trimming pared 7 bases from V and 5 bases from J, leaving 21 bases between. Germline assignment: CDR1 SGHNT and CDR2 YENEEA. CDR3 size: 15 residues. The CDR3 DNA sequence: TGTGCCAGCACCGAACGGGGCAGCCCGTACCACGAGCAGTACTTC. This translates into CASTERGSPYHEQYF.

The chain joins TRBV7-2 to TRBJ1-2; no definite D call. The V gene lost 1 base and the J gene lost 4 bases, with 13 bases spanning the gap. The CDR3 covers 15 residues. CDR1 and CDR2 (germline): SGHTA, FQGNSA. The CDR3 DNA follows: TGTGCCAGCAGCTTAGGCTCGCTTGGGAGCTATGGCTACACCTTC. Amino acids: CASSLGSLGSYGYTF.

The chain joins TRBV30 to TRBJ1-1, with D perhaps TRBD1 (5 bases). V dropped 3 bases and J dropped 0 bases, with 11 bases sitting between them. The germline V gene has CDR1 GTSNPN and CDR2 SVGIG (reference sequence). The CDR3 has 14 amino acids. CDR3 protein: CAWRGRGMNTEAFF. The CDR3 region has the DNA TGTGCCTGGAGGGGTCGGGGGATGAACACTGAAGCTTTCTTT.

The chain carries TRBV20-1 and TRBJ2-4; D is tentatively TRBD1 or TRBD2 (6 bases each). This CDR3 has 11 residues. The germline V gene has CDR1 DFQATT and CDR2 SNEGSKA (reference sequence). In nucleotides, the CDR3 is TGCAGCGGGGAGGCAGGGGCCATTCAGTACTTC. Residues: CSGEAGAIQYF.

This chain uses TRBV20-1 with TRBJ2-5; 8 bases agree with TRBD2. The V segment lost 2 bases and the J segment 5 bases; nucleotides outside the gene matches: 4. This CDR3 is 13 amino acids long. Per the germline V gene, CDR1 is DFQATT and CDR2 is SNEGSKA (reference sequence). For the CDR3, the DNA is TGCAGTGCTAGAAAAGCGGGGGCGGAGACCCAGTACTTC. Protein sequence: CSARKAGAETQYF.

The chain combines TRBV6-5 with TRBJ1-6, with D unclear. Germline V CDR1 and CDR2: MNHEY, SVGAGI. With 0 bases removed from V and 1 base from J, the gap between germline ends came to 10 bases. This CDR3 is built from 17 residues. CDR3 in amino acids: CASSYSRMGSYNSPLHF. CDR3 DNA: TGTGCCAGCAGTTACTCGAGGATGGGATCCTATAATTCACCCCTCCACTTT.